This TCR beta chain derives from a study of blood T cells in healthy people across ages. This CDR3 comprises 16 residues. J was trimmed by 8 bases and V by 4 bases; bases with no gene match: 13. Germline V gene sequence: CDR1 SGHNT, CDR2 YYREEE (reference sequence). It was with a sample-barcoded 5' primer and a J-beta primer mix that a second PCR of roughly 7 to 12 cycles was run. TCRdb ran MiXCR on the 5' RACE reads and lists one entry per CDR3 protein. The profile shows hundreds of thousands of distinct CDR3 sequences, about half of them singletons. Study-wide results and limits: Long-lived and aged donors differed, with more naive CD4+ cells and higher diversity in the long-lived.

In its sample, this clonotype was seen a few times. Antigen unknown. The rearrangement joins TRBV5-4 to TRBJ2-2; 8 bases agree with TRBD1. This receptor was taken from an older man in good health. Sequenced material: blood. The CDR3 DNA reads TGTGCCAGCAGCACCGGACAGGGTATTCGATCAGGGGAGCTGTTTTTT. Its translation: CASSTGQGIRSGELFF.